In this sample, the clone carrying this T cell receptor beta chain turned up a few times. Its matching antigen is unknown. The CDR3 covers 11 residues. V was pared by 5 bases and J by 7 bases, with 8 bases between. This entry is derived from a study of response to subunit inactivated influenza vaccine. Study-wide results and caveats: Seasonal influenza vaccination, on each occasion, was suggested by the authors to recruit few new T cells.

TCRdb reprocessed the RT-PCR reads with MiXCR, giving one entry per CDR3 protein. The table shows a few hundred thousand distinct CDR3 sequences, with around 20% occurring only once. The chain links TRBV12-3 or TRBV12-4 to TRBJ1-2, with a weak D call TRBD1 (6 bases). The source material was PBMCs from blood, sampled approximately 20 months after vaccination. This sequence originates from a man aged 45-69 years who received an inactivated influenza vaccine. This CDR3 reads CASSQGFGYTF. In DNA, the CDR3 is TGTGCCAGCAGTCAGGGGTTTGGCTACACCTTC.